One sample yielded the 5 T cell receptor beta chains listed below, sequenced in a study of T cell changes during pregnancy in multiple sclerosis. Libraries were prepared by immunoSEQ multiplex PCR; TCRdb keeps only in-frame clonotypes and omits some of them. Of 50,000 to 80,000 clones listed, approximately 92% are singletons. The material was peripheral blood, obtained in the second trimester of pregnancy. The source of these receptors is a female donor with multiple sclerosis, enrolled in a pregnancy study.

This chain links TRBV19 with TRBJ2-7; perhaps TRBD2 as D (6 bases). Germline CDR1 and CDR2: LNHDA and SQIVND (reference sequence). V lost 5 bases to trimming and J lost 6 bases, with 29 bases between them. The CDR3 length is 18 residues. CDR3 residues: CASSAAAGLYARGSEQYF. CDR3 bases: TGTGCCAGTAGTGCCGCCGCCGGGCTATACGCACGGGGGAGCGAGCAGTACTTC.

This chain uses TRBV5-6 with TRBJ1-2; TRBD1 aligns across 8 bases. Germline assignment: CDR1 SGHDT and CDR2 YYEEEE. This CDR3 contains 13 residues. Trimming removed 3 bases from V and 4 bases from J; junction bases left unmatched: 2. CDR3 nucleotide sequence: TGTGCCAGCAGCTGGGACAGGAGCTATGGCTACACCTTC. Translated: CASSWDRSYGYTF.

The rearrangement links TRBV10-3 to TRBJ2-1; 8 bases match TRBD2. Germline CDR1 ENHRY, CDR2 SYGVKD. The ends lost 2 bases at V and 8 bases at J; junction bases unmatched: 5. The CDR3 sequence is 14 residues long. This CDR3 reads CAISEPGLADEQFF. The CDR3 nucleotides read TGTGCCATCAGTGAGCCAGGACTAGCCGATGAGCAGTTCTTC.

This clone was found a few times. The chain joins TRBV2 to TRBJ1-1; 7 bases map to TRBD1. This CDR3 comprises 15 residues. With V trimmed by 2 bases and J by 0 bases, 3 bases remained unmatched. Germline CDR1 SNHLY, CDR2 FYNNEI. For the CDR3, the DNA is TGTGCCAGCAGTGAAACGGGACAGCTGAACACTGAAGCTTTCTTT. Residues: CASSETGQLNTEAFF.

The chain links TRBV30 to TRBJ2-1; TRBD2 matches at 8 bases. Per germline, CDR1 GTSNPN and CDR2 SVGIG (reference sequence). V lost 4 bases, J lost 5 bases, and 7 bases stayed unmatched. The CDR3 covers 14 residues. The CDR3 here is CAWTPGLGDNEQFF. In nucleotides, the CDR3 is TGTGCCTGGACTCCGGGACTAGGGGACAATGAGCAGTTCTTC.